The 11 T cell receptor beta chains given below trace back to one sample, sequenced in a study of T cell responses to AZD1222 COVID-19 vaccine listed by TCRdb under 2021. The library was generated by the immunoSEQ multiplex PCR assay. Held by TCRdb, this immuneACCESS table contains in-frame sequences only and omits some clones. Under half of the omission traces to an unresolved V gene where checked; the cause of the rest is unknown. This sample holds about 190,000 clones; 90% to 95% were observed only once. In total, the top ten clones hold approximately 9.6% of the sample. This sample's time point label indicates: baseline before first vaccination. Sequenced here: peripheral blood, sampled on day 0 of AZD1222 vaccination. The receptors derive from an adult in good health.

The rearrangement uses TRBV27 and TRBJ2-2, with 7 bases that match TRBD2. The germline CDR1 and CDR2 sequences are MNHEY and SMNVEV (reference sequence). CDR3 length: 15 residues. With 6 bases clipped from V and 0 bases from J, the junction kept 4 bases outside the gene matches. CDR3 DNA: TGTGCCAGCAGAATAGCGGGCTCGAACACCGGGGAGCTGTTTTTT. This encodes CASRIAGSNTGELFF.

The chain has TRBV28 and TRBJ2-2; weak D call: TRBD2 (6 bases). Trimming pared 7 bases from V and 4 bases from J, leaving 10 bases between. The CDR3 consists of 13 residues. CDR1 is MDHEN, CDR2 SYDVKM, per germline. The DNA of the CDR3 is TGTGCCAGCATCCTGGGGGGCACCGGGGAGCTGTTTTTT. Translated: CASILGGTGELFF.

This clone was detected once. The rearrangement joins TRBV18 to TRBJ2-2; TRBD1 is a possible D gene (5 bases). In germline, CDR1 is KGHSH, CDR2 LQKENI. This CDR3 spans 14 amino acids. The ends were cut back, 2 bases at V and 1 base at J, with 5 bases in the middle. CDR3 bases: TGTGCCAGCTCACCAGGACAGAACACCGGGGAGCTGTTTTTT. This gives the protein CASSPGQNTGELFF. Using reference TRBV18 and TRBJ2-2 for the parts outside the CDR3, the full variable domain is NAGVMQNPRHLVRRRGQEARLRCSPMKGHSHVYWYRQLPEEGLKFMVYLQKENIIDESGMPKERFSAEFPKEGPSILRIQQVVRGDSAAYFCASSPGQNTGELFFGEGSRLTVL.

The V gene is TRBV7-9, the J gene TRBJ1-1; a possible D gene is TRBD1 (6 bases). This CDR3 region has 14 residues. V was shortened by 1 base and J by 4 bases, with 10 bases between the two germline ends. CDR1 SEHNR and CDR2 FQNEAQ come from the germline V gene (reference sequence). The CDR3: CASSLVGGATEAFF. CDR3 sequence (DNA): TGTGCCAGCAGCTTAGTGGGGGGGGCCACTGAAGCTTTCTTT.

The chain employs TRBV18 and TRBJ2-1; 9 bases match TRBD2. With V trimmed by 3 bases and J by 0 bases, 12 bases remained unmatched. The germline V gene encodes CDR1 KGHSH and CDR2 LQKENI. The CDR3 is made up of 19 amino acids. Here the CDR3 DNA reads TGTGCCAGCTCACCCGCTCGTACTAGCGGGCTTACCTCCTACAATGAGCAGTTCTTC. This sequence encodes CASSPARTSGLTSYNEQFF. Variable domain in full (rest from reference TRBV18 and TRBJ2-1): NAGVMQNPRHLVRRRGQEARLRCSPMKGHSHVYWYRQLPEEGLKFMVYLQKENIIDESGMPKERFSAEFPKEGPSILRIQQVVRGDSAAYFCASSPARTSGLTSYNEQFFGPGTRLTVL.

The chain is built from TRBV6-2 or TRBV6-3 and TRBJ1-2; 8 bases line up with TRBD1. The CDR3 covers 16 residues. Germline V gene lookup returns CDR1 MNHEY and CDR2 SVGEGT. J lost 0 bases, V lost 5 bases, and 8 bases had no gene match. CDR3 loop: CASSKGTGRANYGYTF. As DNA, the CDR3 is TGTGCCAGCAGTAAAGGGACAGGTCGGGCTAACTATGGCTACACCTTC.

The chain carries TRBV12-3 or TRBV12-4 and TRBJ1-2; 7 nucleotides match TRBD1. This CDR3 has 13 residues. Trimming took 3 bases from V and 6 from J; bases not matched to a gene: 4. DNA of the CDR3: TGTGCCAGCAGTTTGCAGGGGGGTAATGGCTACACCTTC. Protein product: CASSLQGGNGYTF.

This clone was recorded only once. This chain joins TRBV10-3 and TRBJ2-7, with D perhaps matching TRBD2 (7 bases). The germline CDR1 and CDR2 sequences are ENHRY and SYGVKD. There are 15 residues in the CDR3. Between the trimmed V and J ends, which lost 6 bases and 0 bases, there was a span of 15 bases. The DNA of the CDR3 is TGTGCCATCAGGATAGGGGAGGGGGGCTCCTACGAGCAGTACTTC. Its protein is CAIRIGEGGSYEQYF.

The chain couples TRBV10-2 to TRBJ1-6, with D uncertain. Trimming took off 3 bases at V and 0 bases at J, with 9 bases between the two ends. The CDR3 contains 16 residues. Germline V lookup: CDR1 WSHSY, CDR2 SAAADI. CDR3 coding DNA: TGCGCCAGCAGTGATGTAGCCCGCTCCTATAATTCACCCCTCCACTTT. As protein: CASSDVARSYNSPLHF.

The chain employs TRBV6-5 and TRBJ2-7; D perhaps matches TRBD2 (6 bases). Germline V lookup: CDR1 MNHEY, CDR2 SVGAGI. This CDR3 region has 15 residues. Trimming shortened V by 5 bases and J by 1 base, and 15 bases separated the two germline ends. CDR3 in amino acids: CASSPFSGVSYEQYF. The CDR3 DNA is TGTGCCAGCAGTCCCTTTTCGGGAGTGTCCTACGAGCAGTACTTC.

In nucleotides, the CDR3 is TGTGCCATCAGTGAGTCGAGCGGGGCCACTGAAGCTTTCTTT. Encoded protein: CAISESSGATEAFF. The chain has TRBV10-3 and TRBJ1-1, with TRBD1 as a possible D gene (5 bases). Germline CDR1 reads ENHRY; CDR2 reads SYGVKD. V was cut by 0 bases and J by 4 bases, with 9 bases left in between. CDR3 size: 14 residues.